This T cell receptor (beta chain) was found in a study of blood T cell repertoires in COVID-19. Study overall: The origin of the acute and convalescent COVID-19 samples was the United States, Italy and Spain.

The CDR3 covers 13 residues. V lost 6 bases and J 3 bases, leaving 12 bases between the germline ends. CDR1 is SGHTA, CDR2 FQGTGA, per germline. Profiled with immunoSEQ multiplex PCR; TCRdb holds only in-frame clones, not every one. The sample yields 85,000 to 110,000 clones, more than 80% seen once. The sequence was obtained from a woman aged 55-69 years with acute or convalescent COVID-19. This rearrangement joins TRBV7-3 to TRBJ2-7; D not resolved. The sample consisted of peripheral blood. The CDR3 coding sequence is TGTGCCAGCAGGGGCAACATGGACTACGAGCAGTACTTC. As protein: CASRGNMDYEQYF.